The next 12 T cell receptor beta chains were all read from a single sample in a study of molecular identifiers for immune sequencing clone quantification. A single record per CDR3 protein comes from TCRdb applying MiXCR to the PCR reads. This table has 85,000 to 100,000 distinct CDR3 sequences, 20% to 25% appearing once. The sequencing sample was made of naive CD8+ T cells from blood, with Jurkat cell RNA spiked in. Specified subset: FACS-sorted CD8+CD4-CCR7+CD45RA+ naive T cells. These receptors all stem from a human donor in good health. Some libraries in this study had Jurkat cell RNA spiked in.

There are many counts of this clonotype. The chain combines TRBV15 with TRBJ2-2, with D maybe TRBD2 (7 bases). The CDR3 has 17 residues. The V end lost 1 base, the J end lost 5 bases, and 17 bases lay between the germline ends. In germline, CDR1 is LNHNV, CDR2 YYDKDF (reference sequence). The CDR3 DNA is TGTGCCACCAGCAGAGTAGGAGGGGGGGTTAGGACCGGGGAGCTGTTTTTT. It codes for CATSRVGGGVRTGELFF. Combining the CDR3 with reference TRBV15 and TRBJ2-2 gives the whole variable domain DAMVIQNPRYQVTQFGKPVTLSCSQTLNHNVMYWYQQKSSQAPKLLFHYYDKDFNNEADTPDNFQSRRPNTSFCFLDIRSPGLGDTAMYLCATSRVGGGVRTGELFFGEGSRLTVL.

Note on this clonotype: This could be a read error, since a much larger clone is one nucleotide away. Here the CDR3 DNA reads TGTGCCAGTAGTCAGGGCGGGAGATCCTCCAATGAGCAGTTCTTC. This codes for CASSQGGRSSNEQFF. The chain joins TRBV19 to TRBJ2-1, with 7 bases fitting TRBD2. The length of the CDR3 is 15 residues. Germline V gene lookup returns CDR1 LNHDA and CDR2 SQIVND (reference sequence).

The chain couples TRBV4-1 to TRBJ2-4; tentatively, D is TRBD1 (5 bases). CDR1 is MGHRA, CDR2 YSYEKL, per germline. The CDR3 covers 17 residues. Trimming removed 6 bases from V and 0 bases from J, with 18 bases in between. This chain's CDR3 is CASSPEQGLGAKNIQYF. CDR3 nucleotide sequence: TGCGCCAGCAGTCCCGAGCAGGGCCTGGGAGCCAAAAACATTCAGTACTTC.

V gene TRBV9 combines with J gene TRBJ2-7; TRBD2 matches at 8 bases. The V and J ends lost 0 bases and 7 bases, in that order; junction bases with no gene match: 6. Germline CDR1 reads SGDLS; CDR2 reads YYNGEE. The CDR3 extends over 14 amino acids. CDR3 nucleotides: TGTGCCAGCAGCGTAGTCGGAGCGGGGGATGAGCAGTACTTC. Translated: CASSVVGAGDEQYF.

A word on this clonotype: A junction boundary mismatches the germline segment, possibly from a read error. The chain carries TRBV11-2 and TRBJ1-5; a weak D match, TRBD1 (5 bases). CDR1 is SGHAT and CDR2 is FQNNGV in the germline V gene. The CDR3 consists of 14 residues. CDR3 sequence: CARSWDPGAQPPHF. The DNA of the CDR3 is TGTGCCCGCAGCTGGGACCCTGGAGCTCAGCCCCCGCATTTT. The variable domain in full, completed from reference TRBV11-2 and TRBJ1-5, reads EAGVAQSPRYKIIEKRQSVAFWCNPISGHATLYWYQQILGQGPKLLIQFQNNGVVDDSQLPKDRFSAERLKGVDSTLKIQPAKLEDSAVYLCARSWDPGAQPPHFGDGTRLSIL.

This clonotype has more than one count but fewer than ten. One base away lies a much larger clone, so this may be a sequencing read error. The gene calls are TRBV10-3 and TRBJ2-7; no clear D gene. Looked up from germline, CDR1 is ENHRY and CDR2 is SYGVKD. Trimming took off 6 bases at V and 2 bases at J, with 14 bases between the two ends. This CDR3 is 14 amino acids long. Here the CDR3 DNA reads TGTGCCATCAGCGGGCTCCCCGTCACCTACGAGCAGTACTTC. Its protein product is CAISGLPVTYEQYF.

This clonotype was counted ten times or more. The chain employs TRBV7-3 and TRBJ2-1, with TRBD2 matching 7 bases. This CDR3 has 16 residues. V was clipped by 2 bases and J by 3 bases; unmatched bases: 7. Germline V CDR1 and CDR2: SGHTA, FQGTGA. CDR3 DNA sequence: TGTGCCAGCAGCTTAGGTGTGACTAGCATCTACAATGAGCAGTTCTTC. Its translation is CASSLGVTSIYNEQFF.

Regarding this clonotype: With a much larger clone just one base away, this may be a read error. The chain joins TRBV4-1 to TRBJ2-7; D is possibly TRBD2 (5 bases). The CDR3 loop spans 16 amino acids. Germline loops: CDR1 MGHRA, CDR2 YSYEKL. The CDR3 here is CASSQDDARRGYAQYF. CDR3 in DNA: TGCGCCAGCAGCCAAGATGACGCCCGACGGGGATACGCGCAGTACTTC.

About this clonotype: This may arise from a read error, as a much more abundant clone is one base away. The chain employs TRBV11-2 and TRBJ2-7; D is unclear. The germline V gene encodes CDR1 SGHAT and CDR2 FQNNGV. This CDR3 comprises 12 residues. The CDR3 DNA reads as TGTGCCAGCAGCGACCCCTTCTACGCGCAGTACTTC. Translated, it gives CASSDPFYAQYF.

The chain combines TRBV19 with TRBJ2-1; D may be TRBD1 or TRBD2 (7 bases each). Germline CDR1 reads LNHDA; CDR2 reads SQIVND (reference sequence). The CDR3 extends over 15 amino acids. Between the trimmed V and J ends, which lost 5 bases and 7 bases, there was a span of 18 bases. CDR3 in amino acids: CASSLTGRVLNEQFF. The CDR3 nucleotides read TGTGCCAGTAGTCTGACAGGGAGGGTCTTGAATGAGCAGTTCTTC. Together with reference TRBV19 and TRBJ2-1, the CDR3 gives the full variable domain: DGGITQSPKYLFRKEGQNVTLSCEQNLNHDAMYWYRQDPGQGLRLIYYSQIVNDFQKGDIAEGYSVSREKKESFPLTVTSAQKNPTAFYLCASSLTGRVLNEQFFGPGTRLTVL.

There are a few counts of this clonotype. The chain carries TRBV28 and TRBJ2-1; TRBD1 might be the D (5 bases). This CDR3 is 14 amino acids long. CDR1 and CDR2 (germline): MDHEN, SYDVKM. With 2 bases removed from V and 7 bases from J, the gap between germline ends came to 12 bases. CDR3 amino acids: CASSLQGNMNEQFF. The CDR3 nucleotides are TGTGCCAGCAGTTTACAGGGCAATATGAATGAGCAGTTCTTC.

This clonotype was picked up many times. The chain couples TRBV30 to TRBJ2-6; D remains ambiguous. Per germline, CDR1 GTSNPN and CDR2 SVGIG (reference sequence). Trimming took off 6 bases at V and 1 base at J, with 4 bases between the two ends. This CDR3 region has 12 residues. DNA of the CDR3: TGTGCCTGCAGGTCTGGGGCCAACGTCCTGACTTTC. This codes for CACRSGANVLTF.